Below, 16 T cell receptor beta chains from the same sample are listed, as sequenced in a study of a mutant IDH1 vaccine in newly diagnosed glioma. The time point is: week 35, safety follow-up. Vaccine doses each comprised 300 ug of mutant IDH1 20-mer peptide, with topical imiquimod. These TCRs' antigens remain unknown. The protocol was immunoSEQ multiplex PCR, while the TCRdb copy is restricted to in-frame clones and leaves out a portion. This table has about 48,000 clones, 70% to 85% appearing once. The specimen was PBMCs, collected from a glioma patient whose treatment included an IDH1 peptide vaccine. The receptors shown here come from a man aged 35 to 55 with glioma.

This chain links TRBV18 with TRBJ2-7, with 9 nucleotides matching TRBD1. The CDR3 sequence is 12 residues long. Losses at the gene ends were 3 bases for V and 10 bases for J; bases not matched to a gene: 4. CDR1 KGHSH and CDR2 LQKENI come from the germline V gene. The CDR3 sequence is CASSPRTGEQYF. The CDR3 DNA reads TGTGCCAGCTCACCCCGGACAGGGGAACAGTACTTC.

As to this clone: Other DNA sequences in the sample encode the same CDR3. The V gene is TRBV19, the J gene TRBJ1-5; D uncertain. The V end was cut by 1 base, the J end by 4 bases, with 5 bases between. The CDR3 has 13 amino acids. Germline V gene data show CDR1 as LNHDA and CDR2 as SQIVND (reference sequence). This CDR3 reads CASSIGRNQPQHF. CDR3 DNA sequence: TGTGCCAGTAGTATAGGGAGAAATCAGCCCCAGCATTTT.

In its sample, this clone was seen a few times. The chain links TRBV18 to TRBJ1-5, with no clear D. The CDR3 extends over 15 amino acids. Per germline, CDR1 KGHSH and CDR2 LQKENI. With 2 bases removed from V and 7 bases from J, the gap between germline ends came to 15 bases. CDR3: CASSPTRGPGQPQHF. DNA of the CDR3: TGTGCCAGCTCACCAACTCGGGGTCCGGGGCAGCCCCAGCATTTT.

V gene TRBV19 combines with J gene TRBJ2-3; possibly TRBD1 or TRBD2 for D (6 bases each). The V gene lost 6 bases and the J gene lost 3 bases, with 16 bases spanning the gap. CDR1 and CDR2 (germline): LNHDA, SQIVND (reference sequence). This CDR3 has 15 residues. The CDR3 coding sequence is TGTGCCAGTAGCCCGGGGGCAGGCTGGACAGATACGCAGTATTTT. Its protein is CASSPGAGWTDTQYF.

The rearrangement links TRBV30 to TRBJ1-6; tentative D call: TRBD1 (6 bases). The CDR3 consists of 14 residues. In germline, CDR1 is GTSNPN, CDR2 SVGIG (reference sequence). Trimming stripped 2 bases from V and 4 bases from J, with 9 bases between. The CDR3 protein is CAWSTGQYNSPLHF. CDR3 bases: TGTGCCTGGAGTACTGGACAGTATAATTCACCCCTCCACTTT.

V usage is TRBV5-1 and J usage is TRBJ1-6; D gene unclear. From germline, CDR1 is SGHRS and CDR2 YFSETQ. The V end was cut by 4 bases, the J end by 12 bases, with 20 bases between. This CDR3 is built from 15 residues. CDR3 DNA: TGCGCCAGCAGCCTTGGAGGAGAAGAGTATGAACCCCTCCACTTT. Translating gives CASSLGGEEYEPLHF.

The chain couples TRBV7-8 to TRBJ2-7, with D perhaps matching TRBD1 or TRBD2 (6 bases each). The CDR3 loop spans 14 amino acids. V lost 6 bases and J lost 9, with 21 bases in between. Germline lookup yields CDR1 SGHVS and CDR2 FQNEAQ. The CDR3 nucleotides read TGTGCCAGCAGTTTCCCGGGGGCCTCCGGGAGGCAGTACTTC. Translating it yields CASSFPGASGRQYF.

The V gene is TRBV5-1, the J gene TRBJ2-1; D is unresolved. The germline gives CDR1 SGHRS, CDR2 YFSETQ. CDR3 length: 15 amino acids. V was cut by 1 base and J by 0 bases, with 8 bases left in between. The CDR3 sequence is CASSLTAPSYNEQFF. CDR3 coding DNA: TGCGCCAGCAGCTTGACTGCCCCCTCCTACAATGAGCAGTTCTTC.

J is TRBJ1-2 and V is TRBV19; D remains unclear. The length of the CDR3 is 12 residues. V shed 5 bases and J shed 3 bases, with 7 bases lying between them. Germline CDR1 is LNHDA and CDR2 is SQIVND (reference sequence). The CDR3 DNA is TGTGCCAGTAGTCTCCGGGACTATGGCTACACCTTC. It yields the protein CASSLRDYGYTF.

The CDR3 DNA follows: TGTGCCAGCTCCCGGGGGGACAGTTATGGCTACACCTTC. It codes for CASSRGDSYGYTF. The chain is built from TRBV18 and TRBJ1-2; 7 bases are a match to TRBD1. CDR3 length: 13 residues. Trimming at V came to 6 bases and at J to 5 bases, leaving 6 bases not matched to a gene. The germline V gene encodes CDR1 KGHSH and CDR2 LQKENI.

This clone has a single count. The J gene is TRBJ1-2, the V gene TRBV6-5; D is unresolved. CDR3 length: 13 residues. Germline CDR1 and CDR2: MNHEY and SVGAGI. V lost 4 bases, J lost 5 bases, and 11 bases lay in between. CDR3 nucleotides: TGTGCCAGCAGTTTCCCTGGAGGGTATGGCTACACCTTC. Protein sequence: CASSFPGGYGYTF.

The gene calls are TRBV19 and TRBJ2-3, with D tentatively TRBD1 (5 bases). V lost 6 bases to trimming and J lost 5 bases, with 18 bases between them. Per germline, CDR1 LNHDA and CDR2 SQIVND (reference sequence). This CDR3 spans 15 amino acids. CDR3 sequence reads: CASSYAKGRGDTQYF. The CDR3 coding sequence is TGTGCCAGTAGCTACGCCAAGGGGCGCGGAGATACGCAGTATTTT.

The table lists this clone with a few counts. J is TRBJ1-5 and V is TRBV2; D is uncertain. CDR3 length equals 14 residues. The germline CDR1 and CDR2 sequences are SNHLY and FYNNEI. Trimming cost V 4 bases and J 2 bases, with 9 bases left between them. CDR3 in DNA: TGTGCCAGCAGTGCGGACCAGGGCAATCAGCCCCAGCATTTT. It translates to CASSADQGNQPQHF.

The rearrangement links TRBV7-8 to TRBJ2-3, with 7 bases that match TRBD2. The CDR3 has 16 amino acids. Germline V gene sequence: CDR1 SGHVS, CDR2 FQNEAQ. Trimming removed 2 bases from V and 0 bases from J; junction bases left unmatched: 5. The CDR3: CASSLMGGRSTDTQYF. The CDR3, as DNA: TGTGCCAGCAGCTTAATGGGGGGGAGGAGCACAGATACGCAGTATTTT.

The V and J genes are TRBV10-3 and TRBJ1-6; TRBD1 aligns across 11 bases. CDR1 ENHRY and CDR2 SYGVKD come from the germline V gene. The length of the CDR3 is 16 residues. Unmatched junction bases numbered 11, after V lost 8 bases and J lost 8 bases. The CDR3 here is CAIQGQGAGFHSPLHF. The DNA of the CDR3 is TGTGCCATCCAAGGACAGGGGGCAGGATTCCATTCACCCCTCCACTTT.

This clone came up a few times. The chain is built from TRBV9 and TRBJ1-1; TRBD1 might be the D (5 bases). V gave up 0 bases and J gave up 2 bases, with 11 bases separating them. The germline CDR1 and CDR2 sequences are SGDLS and YYNGEE. The CDR3 contains 15 residues. Written as DNA, the CDR3 is TGTGCCAGCAGCGTAGAAGGGCAGGGAAACACTGAAGCTTTCTTT. As protein: CASSVEGQGNTEAFF.